This T cell receptor (beta chain) is drawn from a study of siplizumab effects on memory and regulatory T cells. Trimming shortened V by 4 bases and J by 4 bases, and 7 bases separated the two germline ends. The germline gives CDR1 DFQATT, CDR2 SNEGSKA (reference sequence). This CDR3 comprises 11 residues. With respect to this clone: The target antigen is unknown.

Produced via immunoSEQ multiplex PCR; TCRdb's table is partial and in-frame only. The table shows roughly 120,000 clones, with around 94% occurring only once. Points from the study as a whole: An assignable naive or memory phenotype was lacking in roughly 80-96% of proliferating CD4+ or CD8+ clones. The average Treg-derived proportion among mappable alloreactive CD4+ clones was 65% to 80% with siplizumab versus about 28% in controls. Suppression by proliferating Tregs derived from siplizumab cultures was not verified. To unstimulated subsets, only a minor fraction of alloreactive clones could be mapped.

The V call is TRBV20-1, the J call TRBJ1-2, with D hard to call. The sample taken for sequencing was non-Treg CD4+ T cells sorted from blood. The sequence came from a human donor in good health. The CDR3 region is CSAKPSYGYTF. Here the CDR3 DNA reads TGCAGTGCTAAGCCGTCCTATGGCTACACCTTC.